These 8 T cell receptor beta chains originate from one sample sequenced in a study of OX40 agonist ivuxolimab in advanced cancers. TCRdb's table, derived via immunoSEQ multiplex PCR, lists solely in-frame clones and lacks some. The profile shows 45,000 to 60,000 clones, under 90% of them singletons. The sample in question was CD4+ or CD8+ T cells sorted from blood, obtained in a trial of the OX40 agonist ivuxolimab. The receptor source for this set is an adult with an advanced solid tumor such as melanoma, head and neck, liver or kidney cancer.

V gene TRBV2 combines with J gene TRBJ2-7, with D possibly matching TRBD2 (6 bases). The germline CDR1 and CDR2 sequences are SNHLY and FYNNEI. The CDR3 runs to 15 residues. Trimming stripped 6 bases from V and 2 bases from J, with 17 bases between. CDR3 bases: TGTGCCAGCAGGGGAGGAGGAGGAACCGCCTACGAGCAGTACTTC. As protein: CASRGGGGTAYEQYF.

This sequence joins TRBV11-2 and TRBJ1-2; tentatively, D is TRBD1 (5 bases). The CDR3 extends over 13 amino acids. Trimming pared 4 bases from V and 1 base from J, leaving 7 bases between. The germline V gene has CDR1 SGHAT and CDR2 FQNNGV. CDR3 residues: CASSSQVNYGYTF. The CDR3 nucleotides are TGTGCCAGCAGCTCACAGGTTAACTATGGCTACACCTTC.

V gene TRBV11-2 combines with J gene TRBJ2-4; a possible D gene is TRBD2 (6 bases). Per the germline V gene, CDR1 is SGHAT and CDR2 is FQNNGV. This CDR3 is built from 15 residues. V gave up 3 bases and J gave up 5 bases, with 14 bases separating them. CDR3 protein: CASSFLGPGENIQYF. CDR3 nucleotide sequence: TGTGCCAGCAGCTTTCTGGGACCGGGGGAAAACATTCAGTACTTC.

V is TRBV6-6 and J is TRBJ2-7, with D maybe TRBD1 (6 bases). The CDR3 loop spans 14 amino acids. V was cut by 7 bases and J by 4 bases, with 17 bases left in between. The germline V gene has CDR1 MNHNY and CDR2 SVGAGI (reference sequence). CDR3 sequence (DNA): TGTGCCAGCATTCCAGACAGGCCCCCTTACGAGCAGTACTTC. This codes for CASIPDRPPYEQYF.

V usage is TRBV5-4 and J usage is TRBJ2-5; maybe TRBD2 (7 bases). The CDR3 has 14 amino acids. Germline values: CDR1 SGHNT, CDR2 YYREEE (reference sequence). With 4 bases removed from V and 5 bases from J, the gap between germline ends came to 15 bases. The CDR3 loop reads CASSARGAGETQYF. For the CDR3, the DNA is TGTGCCAGCAGCGCTCGGGGGGCGGGGGAGACCCAGTACTTC. The whole variable domain, remainder taken from reference TRBV5-4 and TRBJ2-5, is ETGVTQSPTHLIKTRGQQVTLRCSSQSGHNTVSWYQQALGQGPQFIFQYYREEENGRGNFPPRFSGLQFPNYSSELNVNALELDDSALYLCASSARGAGETQYFGPGTRLLVL.

CDR3: CASGVRPSGANVLTF. CDR3 in DNA: TGCGCCAGCGGAGTTCGACCCTCTGGGGCCAACGTCCTGACTTTC. V is TRBV5-1 and J is TRBJ2-6; D remains unclear. The CDR3 length is 15 residues. Germline V gene data show CDR1 as SGHRS and CDR2 as YFSETQ. V lost 7 bases, J lost 0 bases, and 11 bases lay in between.

This clone was recorded once. Other DNA variants within this sample encode the same CDR3. This chain connects TRBV27 to TRBJ1-4; TRBD1 might be the D (5 bases). Germline V gives CDR1 MNHEY, CDR2 SMNVEV (reference sequence). The ends were cut back, 3 bases at V and 7 bases at J, with 9 bases in the middle. The CDR3 runs 13 residues. The CDR3 nucleotides read TGTGCCAGCAGTTTCTCAGGGTTTGAAAAACTGTTTTTT. This sequence encodes CASSFSGFEKLFF.

The rearrangement links TRBV6-5 to TRBJ2-5; D may be TRBD1 (5 bases). The closer fit of TRBJ2-7 to the DNA end suggests the J call may be wrong. Germline CDR1 reads MNHEY; CDR2 reads SVGAGI. CDR3 length: 15 residues. The CDR3 bases are TGTGCCAGCAGTTACGGGTCAGGGCCAACCTACGAGCAGTACTTC. The encoded protein is CASSYGSGPTYEQYF.